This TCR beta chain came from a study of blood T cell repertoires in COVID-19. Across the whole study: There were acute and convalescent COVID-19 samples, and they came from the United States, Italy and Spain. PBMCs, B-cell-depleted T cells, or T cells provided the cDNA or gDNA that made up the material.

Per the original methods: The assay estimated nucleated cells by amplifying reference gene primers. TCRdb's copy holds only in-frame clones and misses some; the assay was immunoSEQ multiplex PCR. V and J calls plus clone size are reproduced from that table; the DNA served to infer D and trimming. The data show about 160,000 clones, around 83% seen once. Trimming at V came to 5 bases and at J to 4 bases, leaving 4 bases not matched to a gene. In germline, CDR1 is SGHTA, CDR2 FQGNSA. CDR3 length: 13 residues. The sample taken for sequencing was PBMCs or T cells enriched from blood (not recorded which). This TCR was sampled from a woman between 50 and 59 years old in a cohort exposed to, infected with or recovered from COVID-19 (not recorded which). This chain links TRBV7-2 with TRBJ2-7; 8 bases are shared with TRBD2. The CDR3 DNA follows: TGTGCCAGCAGCAGCGGGACTAGATACGAGCAGTACTTC. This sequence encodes CASSSGTRYEQYF.